These 7 T cell receptor beta chains originate from one sample sequenced in a study of blood T cell repertoires in COVID-19. Measured with immunoSEQ multiplex PCR; TCRdb has only the in-frame clones, and not every one. The table lists some 97,000 clones, roughly 90% of them singletons. What was sequenced was peripheral blood. The receptors originated from an older woman with acute or convalescent COVID-19.

This sequence joins TRBV30 and TRBJ1-1, with D possibly TRBD1 on 5 matching bases. Trimming removed 0 bases from V and 2 bases from J, with 19 bases in between. This CDR3 is built from 17 residues. Germline-derived CDR1 and CDR2 are GTSNPN and SVGIG (reference sequence). The CDR3, as DNA: TGTGCCTGGAGTGTACCGCGGACGGGGGTGAGAAACACTGAAGCTTTCTTT. Translated, it gives CAWSVPRTGVRNTEAFF.

The rearrangement joins TRBV6-5 to TRBJ2-1, with 15 bases identical to TRBD2. The CDR3 consists of 14 residues. Germline V gene sequence: CDR1 MNHEY, CDR2 SVGAGI. Germline trimming cut 6 bases from V and 6 bases from J; bases unmatched to any gene: 0. The CDR3 sequence: CASRGLAGGNEQFF. CDR3 in DNA: TGTGCCAGCAGGGGACTAGCGGGAGGCAATGAGCAGTTCTTC.

The chain uses TRBV24-1 and TRBJ2-6; possibly TRBD1 for D (6 bases). Germline V gene data show CDR1 as KGHDR and CDR2 as SFDVKD. V lost 2 bases, J lost 0 bases, and 13 bases lay in between. This CDR3 contains 18 residues. CDR3: CATSDSLGHLSGANVLTF. In nucleotides, the CDR3 is TGTGCCACCAGTGATTCGCTGGGACATCTCTCTGGGGCCAACGTCCTGACTTTC.

This rearrangement joins TRBV5-1 to TRBJ2-1, with 14 bases matching TRBD2. V shed 0 bases, J shed 5 bases, and the junction held 4 bases outside the gene matches. The CDR3 has 17 residues. Germline lookup yields CDR1 SGHRS and CDR2 YFSETQ. The CDR3 DNA sequence: TGCGCCAGCAGCTTGGGACTAGCGGGAGGGATTCACAATGAGCAGTTCTTC. This gives the protein CASSLGLAGGIHNEQFF.

CDR3 region: CASIPAGGGGTEAFF. The CDR3 bases are TGTGCCAGCATCCCGGCAGGCGGGGGGGGGACTGAAGCTTTCTTT. The chain uses TRBV28 and TRBJ1-1; tentative D call: TRBD1 (5 bases). CDR3 length: 15 residues. CDR1 and CDR2 (germline): MDHEN, SYDVKM. Trimming took 7 bases from V and 5 from J, leaving 20 bases between them.

Only a few counts were recorded for this clone. Other DNA sequences from this sample encode an identical CDR3 as well. The J gene is TRBJ1-6, the V gene TRBV3-1 (or the pseudogene TRBV3-2); weak D call: TRBD1 (5 bases). Germline V gene data show CDR1 as LGHDT and CDR2 as YNNKEL (reference sequence). The CDR3 length is 14 residues. V gave up 6 bases and J gave up 7 bases, with 13 bases separating them. The CDR3 bases are TGTGCCAGCAGTCAGGGCCAAGGGAATTCACCCCTCCACTTT. Protein: CASSQGQGNSPLHF.

The chain has TRBV3-1 (or the pseudogene TRBV3-2) and TRBJ2-1; 8 nucleotides match TRBD2. The germline V gene has CDR1 LGHDT and CDR2 YNNKEL (reference sequence). This CDR3 spans 14 amino acids. V gave up 3 bases and J gave up 9 bases; unmatched junction bases: 7. The CDR3 sequence is CASSQSGTRREQFF. As DNA, the CDR3 is TGTGCCAGCAGCCAGTCCGGGACTAGACGTGAGCAGTTCTTC.